One sample yielded the 28 T cell receptor beta chains listed below, sequenced in a study of tumor and adjacent non-tumor tissue in lung cancer. RNA was extracted from bulk tissue without any cell sorting. This non-tumor lung sample came from over 3 cm beyond the tumor edge. A modified ARM-PCR protocol with three rounds of nested PCR amplified TCRbeta. Using its own MiXCR run on the multiplex PCR reads, TCRdb lists one record per CDR3 protein. Here the sample spans approximately 66,000 distinct CDR3 sequences, about 61% being singletons. Sequencing used distant non-tumor lung tissue. These receptor sequences come from a man in his 70s with non-small cell lung cancer.

The table lists this clonotype with a few counts. One junction end disagrees with the germline gene, perhaps due to a read error. The V and J genes are TRBV11-3 and TRBJ2-4, with 7 bases that match TRBD1. This CDR3 spans 16 amino acids. The germline V gene encodes CDR1 SGHNT and CDR2 YENEEA. The DNA of the CDR3 is TGTGTCAGCAGCTTGAACAGGGGTAATTCCAAACACACTCAGTACTTC. Its translation: CVSSLNRGNSKHTQYF.

Comments on this clonotype: One junction end disagrees with the germline gene, perhaps due to a read error. The rearrangement joins TRBV5-1 to TRBJ2-1, with 8 bases fitting TRBD2. CDR3 length equals 16 residues. Germline loops: CDR1 SGHRS, CDR2 YFSETQ. CDR3 DNA: TGCGCCAGCAGCTTGGACCTAGCGGGCACCTACAATGAGCAGTTATTC. Its translation: CASSLDLAGTYNEQLF. Using reference TRBV5-1 and TRBJ2-1 for the parts outside the CDR3, the full variable domain is KAGVTQTPRYLIKTRGQQVTLSCSPISGHRSVSWYQQTPGQGLQFLFEYFSETQRNKGNFPGRFSGRQFSNSRSEMNVSTLELGDSALYLCASSLDLAGTYNEQLFGPGTRLTVL.

Comment on this clonotype: A much more abundant neighbour one base away suggests this may be a read error. CDR3 region: CASSQTASGGKNTGELFF. In DNA form, the CDR3 reads TGTGCCAGCAGCCAAACGGCTAGCGGGGGGAAGAACACCGGGGAGCTGTTTTTT. This chain joins TRBV4-2 and TRBJ2-2, with 11 nucleotides matching TRBD2. V shed 2 bases, J shed 1 base, and the junction held 6 bases outside the gene matches. From germline, CDR1 is LGHNA and CDR2 YNFKEQ. This CDR3 contains 18 residues.

The gene calls are TRBV20-1 and TRBJ1-4; D unclear. The CDR3 runs to 16 residues. Germline CDR1 and CDR2: DFQATT and SNEGSKA (reference sequence). Trimming shortened V by 0 bases and J by 3 bases, and 14 bases separated the two germline ends. CDR3 residues: CSARDSSRPANEKLFF. DNA for the CDR3: TGCAGTGCTAGAGATTCCAGCAGGCCAGCTAATGAAAAACTGTTTTTT.

This clonotype was observed a single time. Relative to the germline gene, one junction end is altered; a read error may explain this. The rearrangement links TRBV28 to TRBJ2-3; a possible D gene is TRBD2 (7 bases). Germline V lookup: CDR1 MDHEN, CDR2 SYDVKM. CDR3 size: 15 residues. The CDR3 reads CASSRGGPRTDTQCF. The CDR3 coding sequence is TGTGCCAGCAGTCGGGGAGGGCCTCGGACAGATACGCAGTGTTTT.

To note about this clonotype: The conserved phenylalanine or tryptophan normally closing the CDR3 is absent here, so this likely arose from a read error. The chain joins TRBV20-1 to TRBJ2-7; unclear D gene. The CDR3 is 13 residues long. V lost 1 base, J lost 0 bases, and 7 bases lay in between. CDR1 is DFQATT and CDR2 is SNEGSKA in the germline V gene (reference sequence). This chain's CDR3 is CSARVGSSYEQYL. The CDR3 region has the DNA TGCAGTGCTAGAGTAGGCAGCTCCTACGAGCAGTACTTA.

As to this clonotype: One base away lies a much larger clone, so this may be a sequencing read error. This sequence joins TRBV6-5 and TRBJ2-1, with TRBD2 identical over 8 bases. CDR1 MNHEY and CDR2 SVGAGI come from the germline V gene. The CDR3 totals 14 residues. CDR3 in amino acids: CASSRNGGANGQFF. The CDR3 DNA is TGTGCCAGCAGTCGTAACGGGGGGGCTAATGGGCAGTTCTTC.

Many counts were recorded for this clonotype. This chain uses TRBV6-5 with TRBJ2-3; 13 nucleotides line up with TRBD2. The CDR3 is 16 residues long. Per the germline V gene, CDR1 is MNHEY and CDR2 is SVGAGI. Trimming removed 6 bases from V and 4 bases from J; junction bases left unmatched: 7. DNA for the CDR3: TGTGCCAGCAGGACAGTACTAGCGGGAGGGGCAGATACGCAGTATTTT. It is translated as CASRTVLAGGADTQYF.

This clonotype was observed at least ten times. V and J are TRBV5-6 and TRBJ1-5; maybe TRBD1 (5 bases). V lost 5 bases, J lost 0 bases, and 18 bases lay in between. This CDR3 has 17 residues. CDR1 and CDR2 from the germline V gene are SGHDT and YYEEEE. Here the CDR3 DNA reads TGTGCCAGCAGTCGACAGACATTCAAGTATAGCAATCAGCCCCAGCATTTT. This translates into CASSRQTFKYSNQPQHF.

As for this clonotype: The conserved phenylalanine or tryptophan is not found at the CDR3 terminus, so this likely reflects a read error. It is unclear where the CDR3 begins or ends on the DNA, so no DNA is shown, and the CDR3 is as TCRdb lists it. V gene TRBV21-1 combines with J gene TRBJ1-4. TRBV21-1 corresponds to a pseudogene. Ends included, the CDR3 has 12 residues. CDR3 residues: CASSKLMEKLFL.

This clonotype was seen only a few times. Germline and junction disagree at one end, which may indicate a read error. CDR3 region: CASSLAVGSYNEQFF. The CDR3 region has the DNA TGCGCCAGCAGCTTAGCAGTGGGAAGCTACAATGAGCAGTTCTTC. This chain joins TRBV11-2 and TRBJ2-1; D unclear. There are 15 residues in the CDR3. Per the germline V gene, CDR1 is SGHAT and CDR2 is FQNNGV.

Of note for this clonotype: Likely a read error: the CDR3 ends without its conserved phenylalanine or tryptophan. The DNA is omitted, as the CDR3 cannot be located on it reliably, and the CDR3 follows TCRdb's listing. V gene TRBV7-2 combines with J gene TRBJ1-4; no DNA check was done on the table's D call, TRBD1. Germline lookup yields CDR1 SGHTA and CDR2 FQGNSA. The CDR3 numbers 14 amino acids, ends counted. This chain's CDR3 is CASSRTDTNEKLFI.

A remark on this clonotype: Compared with germline, one end of the junction differs, possibly owing to a read error. The J gene is TRBJ2-3, the V gene TRBV5-1, with TRBD2 identical over 12 bases. CDR1 SGHRS and CDR2 YFSETQ come from the germline V gene. The CDR3 runs 18 residues. In nucleotides, the CDR3 is TGTGCCAGCAGCTCTTTCGGACTAGCGGGAAGTCACCCAGATACGCAGTATTTT. Amino acids: CASSSFGLAGSHPDTQYF.

V is TRBV20-1 and J is TRBJ2-3; 7 nucleotides align to TRBD2. Germline CDR1 reads DFQATT; CDR2 reads SNEGSKA (reference sequence). The CDR3 covers 15 residues. V lost 5 bases, J lost 0 bases, and 8 bases stayed unmatched. In nucleotides, the CDR3 is TGCAGTGCTGACCCCGGGGGGTCCAGCACAGATACGCAGTATTTT. Its translation: CSADPGGSSTDTQYF.

This chain uses TRBV25-1 with TRBJ2-7, with TRBD1 matching 9 bases. Germline V gene sequence: CDR1 MGHDK, CDR2 SYGVNS. The CDR3 has 18 residues. The V segment lost 3 bases and the J segment 2 bases; nucleotides outside the gene matches: 14. The chain's CDR3 is CASSDLGVGTGRTYEQYF. The CDR3 nucleotides read TGTGCCAGCAGTGACCTGGGGGTGGGGACAGGGAGGACCTACGAGCAGTACTTC.

Concerning this clonotype: A much larger clone lies a single base off, so this may be a read error. This rearrangement joins TRBV7-8 to TRBJ2-3; 7 nucleotides align to TRBD1. The germline V gene encodes CDR1 SGHVS and CDR2 FQNEAQ. This CDR3 contains 17 residues. The CDR3 nucleotides read TGTGTCAGCTTACCCCGACCGACAGGGCTTAGCACAGATACGCAGTATTTT. Its protein product is CVSLPRPTGLSTDTQYF.

Remarks on this clonotype: An end of the junction does not agree with germline; a read error may underlie this. The chain links TRBV6-5 to TRBJ2-7, with D perhaps given as TRBD1 or TRBD2 (5 bases each). This CDR3 spans 13 amino acids. In germline, CDR1 is MNHEY, CDR2 SVGAGI. This CDR3 is CARSYSTGGEQYF. The CDR3 nucleotides read TGTGCCAGGAGTTACTCAACTGGGGGCGAGCAGTACTTC.

The chain recombines TRBV30 with TRBJ2-5; the D is unclear. Deletions cut 0 bases from V and 3 bases from J, with 8 bases between. Germline V CDR1 and CDR2: GTSNPN, SVGIG (reference sequence). The CDR3 loop spans 13 amino acids. The CDR3 spells CAWSVGSKETQYF. For the CDR3, the DNA is TGTGCCTGGAGTGTCGGATCAAAAGAGACCCAGTACTTC.

With respect to this clonotype: The junction and the germline gene differ at one end; a read error may be behind it. DNA for the CDR3: TGTGCCAGCAGCGTAGAAGAGGGTACCCCAGATACGCAGTATTTT. It codes for CASSVEEGTPDTQYF. This chain joins TRBV11-2 and TRBJ2-3; D perhaps matches TRBD2 (5 bases). Germline V gives CDR1 SGHAT, CDR2 FQNNGV. CDR3 length: 15 residues. Drawing the rest from reference TRBV11-2 and TRBJ2-3, the complete variable domain is EAGVAQSPRYKIIEKRQSVAFWCNPISGHATLYWYQQILGQGPKLLIQFQNNGVVDDSQLPKDRFSAERLKGVDSTLKIQPAKLEDSAVYLCASSVEEGTPDTQYFGPGTRLTVL.

As to this clonotype: This sequence may be a read error, since a much larger clone differs from it by one base. The V call is TRBV28, the J call TRBJ2-7; D is uncertain. V was shortened by 3 bases and J by 5 bases, with 17 bases between the two germline ends. Germline assignment: CDR1 MDHEN and CDR2 SYDVKM. The CDR3 is 15 amino acids. CDR3 sequence: CASSFGGGPAHEQYF. The CDR3 region has the DNA TGTGCCAGCAGTTTTGGTGGTGGGCCTGCCCACGAGCAGTACTTC.

About this clonotype: This may be a read error, as it is one base from a much larger clone. The gene calls are TRBV5-4 and TRBJ2-3; TRBD2 matches at 11 bases. This CDR3 region has 18 residues. The germline gives CDR1 SGHNT, CDR2 YYREEE (reference sequence). Trimming at V came to 2 bases and at J to 0 bases, leaving 8 bases not matched to a gene. The CDR3 protein is CASSFLAGGLCSTDTQYF. DNA of the CDR3: TGTGCCAGCAGCTTCCTAGCGGGAGGCTTATGTAGCACAGATACGCAGTATTTT. Drawing the rest from reference TRBV5-4 and TRBJ2-3, the complete variable domain is ETGVTQSPTHLIKTRGQQVTLRCSSQSGHNTVSWYQQALGQGPQFIFQYYREEENGRGNFPPRFSGLQFPNYSSELNVNALELDDSALYLCASSFLAGGLCSTDTQYFGPGTRLTVL.

This clonotype showed up just once. A much larger clone differs by one base, so this may be a read error. V gene TRBV24-1 combines with J gene TRBJ2-1, with a weak D call TRBD1 (5 bases). The CDR3 sequence is 13 residues long. Germline loops: CDR1 KGHDR, CDR2 SFDVKD. CDR3 loop: CVTSDTGLRGQFF. CDR3 in DNA: TGTGTCACCAGTGATACGGGCCTAAGGGGGCAGTTCTTC.

This clonotype came up once. The germline gene is not matched at one end of the junction; a read error may be the cause. The genes are TRBV24-1 and TRBJ2-3; the D call may be TRBD1 or TRBD2 (7 bases each). CDR3 length: 12 residues. The germline gives CDR1 KGHDR, CDR2 SFDVKD. This CDR3 is CVTKDRREMQYF. The DNA of the CDR3 is TGTGTCACCAAGGACAGGCGGGAGATGCAGTATTTT.

Concerning this clonotype itself: A junction end diverges from the germline sequence, so it may reflect a read error. This rearrangement joins TRBV12-3 or TRBV12-4 to TRBJ2-7; D is uncertain. This CDR3 comprises 13 residues. CDR3 bases: TGTGCCAGCAGCTTGGTTTCCGGGTACGAGCGGTACTTC. Translating it yields CASSLVSGYERYF.

J is TRBJ2-4 and V is TRBV25-1, with 7 bases aligning to TRBD1. From germline, CDR1 is MGHDK and CDR2 SYGVNS. The V and J ends lost 6 bases and 4 bases, in that order; junction bases with no gene match: 9. The CDR3 length is 15 residues. CDR3 sequence reads: CASRGVRTGKNIQYF. As DNA, the CDR3 is TGTGCCAGCAGGGGGGTGAGGACAGGAAAAAACATTCAGTACTTC.

For this clonotype: An end of the junction does not agree with germline; a read error may underlie this. The genes are TRBV5-1 and TRBJ2-3; 10 bases fit TRBD1. The germline CDR1 and CDR2 sequences are SGHRS and YFSETQ. There are 15 residues in the CDR3. Written as DNA, the CDR3 is TGCGCCAGCAGCTTACCGGACAGGGGGGCAGATACGCAGTACTTT. Translating it yields CASSLPDRGADTQYF.

In its sample, this clonotype was seen many times. The DNA for the CDR3 is TGCAGCGTTGCCCCCAGGGGCACCCAAGAGACCCAGTACTTC. It codes for CSVAPRGTQETQYF. The J gene is TRBJ2-5, the V gene TRBV29-1; tentatively, D is TRBD1 (6 bases). The V end was cut by 4 bases, the J end by 1 base, with 13 bases between. The CDR3 is made up of 14 amino acids. Germline V gene sequence: CDR1 SQVTM, CDR2 ANQGSEA. The complete variable domain, with remaining parts taken from reference TRBV29-1 and TRBJ2-5, reads SAVISQKPSRDICQRGTSLTIQCQVDSQVTMMFWYRQQPGQSLTLIATANQGSEATYESGFVIDKFPISRPNLTFSTLTVSNMSPEDSSIYLCSVAPRGTQETQYFGPGTRLLVL.

A word on this clonotype: This likely comes from a read error, as the CDR3 has no conserved phenylalanine or tryptophan at its end. It is unclear where the CDR3 begins or ends on the DNA, so no DNA is shown, and the CDR3 is as TCRdb lists it. The chain carries TRBV30 and TRBJ1-5. The CDR3 is 12 residues long, counting both termini. Looked up from germline, CDR1 is GTSNPN and CDR2 is SVGIG (reference sequence). CDR3 region: CAWSLQDQPRHS.